The clone carrying this T cell receptor (beta chain) was recorded a few times. Every isolated RNA sample was fully reverse transcribed, so sequencing captured expressed TCRB transcripts. This table comes from immunoSEQ multiplex PCR, and its TCRdb copy is limited to in-frame clones, with some not included. In the table there are hundreds of thousands of clones, 10% to 15% of which are singletons. The entry originates in a study of beta chain features in type 1 diabetes. Around 110 mL of blood, on average, came from one heparinised draw per donor. Markers CD45RO/CCR7/CD25/CD127/CD95/CD27 served to sort CD4+ naive, central memory, regulatory and stem cell-like memory cells. This CDR3 has 17 amino acids. Germline CDR1 and CDR2: SGHAT and FQNNGV. V was clipped by 1 base and J by 10 bases; unmatched bases: 10.

V is TRBV11-2 and J is TRBJ2-1, with 13 bases identical to TRBD2. Sequencing used naive CD4+ T cells from blood. The receptor was derived from a man between 18 and 29 years old in good health. CDR3 bases: TGTGCCAGCAGCTTAGGGACTAGCGGGAGCGAAGGACGGGAGCAGTTCTTC. Protein: CASSLGTSGSEGREQFF.